This T cell receptor (beta chain) comes out of a study of Tregs in tolerant kidney transplant recipients. Findings and caveats of the study: The most relevant donor-specific Treg TCRbeta repertoire apparently came from expansion with activated donor B cells. Findings come from small patient numbers and require larger validation.

Recipients received nonmyeloablative bone marrow transplants from related graft donors, with transient mixed chimerism. TCRdb's copy holds only in-frame clones and misses some; the assay was immunoSEQ multiplex PCR. The sample totals some 30,000 clones. With 6 bases clipped from V and 0 bases from J, the junction kept 7 bases outside the gene matches. CDR1 is MGHRA and CDR2 is YSYEKL in the germline V gene. The CDR3 covers 16 residues. A remark on this clone: The antigen remains unidentified. The read ends 3 residues before the CDR3 terminus; that terminus is restored from the germline J gene.

This material consisted of CD4+ T cells from blood (PBMCs), taken 24 months after the transplant. The receptor was isolated from a human patient who received a combined kidney and bone marrow transplant. These T cells may partly come from the graft donor. The chain joins TRBV4-1 to TRBJ1-3; TRBD1 agrees at 8 bases. The CDR3 is CASSQNRGFSGNTIYF. CDR3 bases read: TGCGCCAGCAGTCAAAACAGGGGGTTCTCTGGAAACACC.